This TCR beta chain was recovered during a study of T cells in Graves' hyperthyroidism and ophthalmopathy. Amplification of TCR beta CDR3 regions was performed using RNA transcripts as template. Initially, a first-round RT-PCR of the TCR CDR3 employed the HTBI primer set. In TCRdb, the multiplex PCR reads were re-called with MiXCR into one record per CDR3 protein. The sample contains about 700,000 distinct CDR3 sequences, about 14% of which appear only once. This CDR3 has 14 residues. Trimming removed 5 bases from V and 1 base from J; junction bases left unmatched: 6. Germline CDR1 is SQVTM and CDR2 is ANQGSEA.

Material for sequencing was blood. The TCR originated in a woman younger than 30 with Graves' hyperthyroidism. The chain uses TRBV29-1 and TRBJ2-5; 8 positions match TRBD2. CDR3 sequence: CSVRWREAQETQYF. The CDR3 DNA follows: TGCAGCGTTAGGTGGCGGGAGGCCCAAGAGACCCAGTACTTC.